This passage covers 19 T cell receptor beta chains from one sample sequenced in a study of neurological immune-mediated disorders. TCRdb reprocessed the 5' RACE reads with MiXCR, giving one entry per CDR3 protein. The table lists about 22,000 distinct CDR3 sequences, over 5.5% of them singletons. Sequencing was carried out using CD8+ T cells from blood. All receptors come from a young man in good health.

This clonotype was recorded at least ten times. The chain uses TRBV4-2 and TRBJ2-4; 7 bases align to TRBD2. CDR3 length: 19 amino acids. V shed 4 bases and J 1 base; nucleotides not matched to a gene: 16. Germline loops: CDR1 LGHNA, CDR2 YNFKEQ. CDR3 nucleotide sequence: TGTGCCAGCAGCCCCCGTGGTAGCGGGTCCCCGGGGGCCAAAAACATTCAGTACTTC. This codes for CASSPRGSGSPGAKNIQYF.

This clonotype was counted at least ten times. V usage is TRBV5-1 and J usage is TRBJ1-1; the D is unclear. The CDR3 sequence is 14 residues long. V gave up 4 bases and J gave up 3 bases, with 13 bases separating them. The germline CDR1 and CDR2 sequences are SGHRS and YFSETQ. The DNA of the CDR3 is TGCGCCAGCAGCCCGGCCGGTGGGTACACTGAAGCTTTCTTT. Amino acid sequence: CASSPAGGYTEAFF.

The chain recombines TRBV10-2 with TRBJ2-7, with a weak D call TRBD2 (5 bases). Deletions cut 4 bases from V and 2 bases from J, with 12 bases between. The CDR3 consists of 14 residues. Germline V lookup: CDR1 WSHSY, CDR2 SAAADI. Here the CDR3 reads CASSVRLAPYEQYF. The CDR3 nucleotides are TGCGCCAGCAGTGTCCGGCTAGCCCCCTACGAGCAGTACTTC.

This clonotype occurred a few times. The DNA for the CDR3 is TGTGCCAGCAGAGAGGGGGTAATCGCTAAAGATTCACCCCTCCACTTT. Translation: CASREGVIAKDSPLHF. The V and J genes are TRBV6-6 and TRBJ1-6; maybe TRBD1 (6 bases). CDR1 MNHNY and CDR2 SVGAGI come from the germline V gene (reference sequence). V lost 6 bases, J lost 8 bases, and 20 bases lay in between. The CDR3 covers 16 residues.

In this sample, this clonotype turned up many times. The J gene is TRBJ2-7, the V gene TRBV5-1; perhaps TRBD1 as D (5 bases). The germline gives CDR1 SGHRS, CDR2 YFSETQ. Trimming took 0 bases from V and 4 from J, leaving 8 bases between them. The CDR3 sequence is 13 residues long. CDR3 region: CASSLEGSYEQYF. CDR3 DNA: TGCGCCAGCAGCTTGGAGGGGTCGTACGAGCAGTACTTC.

About this clonotype: A clone one base away is much larger, so this may be a read error. CDR3 sequence reads: CSVVGGGGWELFF. The CDR3 DNA reads TGCAGCGTTGTAGGGGGCGGTGGCTGGGAGCTGTTTTTT. The V call is TRBV29-1, the J call TRBJ2-2; 7 bases match TRBD1. With 4 bases clipped from V and 9 bases from J, the junction kept 8 bases outside the gene matches. This CDR3 has 13 amino acids. Germline V gives CDR1 SQVTM, CDR2 ANQGSEA.

The sample holds many counts of this clonotype. The gene calls are TRBV6-2 or TRBV6-3 and TRBJ2-7, with no clear D. The CDR3 is 13 amino acids. The germline CDR1 and CDR2 sequences are MNHEY and SVGEGT. The germline V and J ends were trimmed by 2 bases and 2 bases, with 7 bases remaining between them. The CDR3 coding sequence is TGTGCCAGCAGTTACGCCGTCCCCTACGAGCAGTACTTC. This sequence encodes CASSYAVPYEQYF.

The rearrangement uses TRBV20-1 and TRBJ1-2, with TRBD1 matching over 7 bases. Per the germline V gene, CDR1 is DFQATT and CDR2 is SNEGSKA (reference sequence). The CDR3 runs 14 residues. Trimming took 3 bases from V and 5 from J; bases not matched to a gene: 9. The CDR3 protein is CSARWEGARYGYTF. DNA of the CDR3: TGCAGTGCTAGGTGGGAGGGGGCGAGGTATGGCTACACCTTC.

This clonotype has ten or more counts. CDR3 amino acids: CASSLVGAGANVLTF. The CDR3 DNA reads TGTGCCAGCAGTTTAGTGGGGGCTGGGGCCAACGTCCTGACTTTC. The chain has TRBV27 and TRBJ2-6; D might be TRBD1 or TRBD2, each matching 5 bases. This CDR3 has 15 residues. The germline CDR1 and CDR2 sequences are MNHEY and SMNVEV (reference sequence). The V end lost 2 bases, the J end lost 2 bases, and 7 bases lay between the germline ends.

This clonotype has a count of ten or more. This rearrangement joins TRBV20-1 to TRBJ2-7; 7 bases are a match to TRBD1. Germline V lookup: CDR1 DFQATT, CDR2 SNEGSKA (reference sequence). This CDR3 has 18 amino acids. V was clipped by 1 base and J by 2 bases; unmatched bases: 17. CDR3 DNA sequence: TGCAGTGCTAGAGTCTTGAGTCAGGGGGTTTTTTTCACCTACGAGCAGTACTTC. Its translation is CSARVLSQGVFFTYEQYF.

This clonotype has at least ten counts. The chain is built from TRBV7-3 and TRBJ2-2; no reliable D call. Between the trimmed V and J ends, which lost 3 bases and 7 bases, there was a span of 6 bases. Germline CDR1 and CDR2: SGHTA and FQGTGA. The length of the CDR3 is 12 residues. CDR3 region: CASSLGNGELFF. CDR3 nucleotide sequence: TGTGCCAGCAGCTTGGGGAACGGGGAGCTGTTTTTT. Full variable domain (missing parts from reference TRBV7-3 and TRBJ2-2): GAGVSQTPSNKVTEKGKYVELRCDPISGHTALYWYRQSLGQGPEFLIYFQGTGAADDSGLPNDRFFAVRPEGSVSTLKIQRTERGDSAVYLCASSLGNGELFFGEGSRLTVL.

This clonotype was recorded many times. The gene calls are TRBV10-2 and TRBJ2-1, with TRBD2 identical over 8 bases. The CDR3 spans 15 residues. With 5 bases clipped from V and 3 bases from J, the junction kept 6 bases outside the gene matches. The germline V gene has CDR1 WSHSY and CDR2 SAAADI. In DNA, the CDR3 is TGCGCCAGCAGTCAAGACGCGGGGGGCTACAATGAGCAGTTCTTC. As protein: CASSQDAGGYNEQFF.

This clonotype was counted at least ten times. The genes are TRBV7-9 and TRBJ1-1; TRBD1 matches at 7 bases. The CDR3 loop spans 14 amino acids. The V gene's germline CDR1 is SEHNR and CDR2 FQNEAQ (reference sequence). J lost 1 base, V lost 5 bases, and 4 bases had no gene match. The CDR3: CASSARQGNTEAFF. CDR3 in DNA: TGTGCCAGCAGCGCCAGACAGGGGAACACTGAAGCTTTCTTT.

In this sample, this clonotype turned up many times. J is TRBJ2-1 and V is TRBV19; 8 bases match TRBD2. This CDR3 has 14 amino acids. The germline V gene encodes CDR1 LNHDA and CDR2 SQIVND (reference sequence). V shed 8 bases and J 8 bases; nucleotides not matched to a gene: 11. The CDR3 reads CASAGVSGVHEQFF. The DNA for the CDR3 is TGTGCCAGTGCCGGAGTTAGCGGGGTTCATGAGCAGTTCTTC.

This clonotype came up many times. The gene calls are TRBV27 and TRBJ2-2, with D unresolved. CDR3 length: 14 amino acids. Germline lookup yields CDR1 MNHEY and CDR2 SMNVEV (reference sequence). V dropped 5 bases and J dropped 4 bases, with 11 bases sitting between them. The CDR3: CASSLGRFTGELFF. The CDR3 DNA reads TGTGCCAGCAGTCTAGGGCGATTCACCGGGGAGCTGTTTTTT.

On this clonotype: It is unclear where the CDR3 begins or ends on the DNA, so no DNA is shown, and the CDR3 is as TCRdb lists it. The V and J genes are TRBV6-1 and TRBJ1-5; the table's D gene call, TRBD1, was not cross checked with the DNA. The CDR3 region is 24 residues in length, termini included. Germline CDR1 is MNHNS and CDR2 is SASEGT. The CDR3 sequence is CATTPGGGAYGYTFGSGTREPQHF.

This clonotype was seen ten or more times. The chain joins TRBV7-9 to TRBJ2-1; D call uncertain. CDR3 length equals 12 residues. Per germline, CDR1 SEHNR and CDR2 FQNEAQ (reference sequence). V lost 5 bases and J 7 bases, leaving 9 bases between the germline ends. As DNA, the CDR3 is TGTGCCAGCAGCATTCAAGAAAATGAGCAGTTCTTC. Translation: CASSIQENEQFF.

This clonotype was counted at least ten times. The rearrangement joins TRBV20-1 to TRBJ1-1; D call uncertain. V gave up 0 bases and J gave up 6 bases, with 29 bases separating them. Germline V gene data show CDR1 as DFQATT and CDR2 as SNEGSKA (reference sequence). This CDR3 has 19 residues. This CDR3 is CSARESGETRYTYTPEAFF. The CDR3 coding sequence is TGCAGTGCTAGAGAATCCGGAGAAACTCGTTACACTTACACCCCTGAAGCTTTCTTT.

This clonotype was recorded many times. The CDR3 nucleotides read TGCAGCGTGACGACAGGCTATGGCTACACCTTC. This translates into CSVTTGYGYTF. The chain carries TRBV29-1 and TRBJ1-2, with D perhaps TRBD1 (6 bases). The CDR3 is 11 amino acids. Germline lookup yields CDR1 SQVTM and CDR2 ANQGSEA. Trimming pared 6 bases from V and 4 bases from J, leaving 9 bases between.